This T cell receptor (beta chain) was identified during a study of spatial heterogeneity in lung cancer. Study context: Consistent detection of more beta-chain than alpha-chain sequences was observed.

The CDR3 loop spans 15 amino acids. Germline-derived CDR1 and CDR2 are LGHDT and YNNKEL (reference sequence). J gave up 4 bases and V 3 bases, and 7 bases lay outside the gene matches. Study results and limitations: TCRs found ubiquitously expanded in tumor appeared in blood more at resection than at follow-up.

Worth noting for this clonotype: Its antigen is unknown.

TCRdb passed the 5' RACE reads through MiXCR, listing each CDR3 protein once. The sample yields roughly 82,000 distinct CDR3 sequences, over 10% seen once. Time point specified: sample taken at primary tumor resection. Material for sequencing was whole RNA from tumor, nontumor lung or frozen PBMC, left unsorted. The cohort: 70 to 75 early-stage, untreated non-small cell lung cancer patients. This specimen was PBMCs, taken at surgery. The receptor was isolated from a male donor with early-stage non-small cell lung cancer. The gene calls are TRBV3-1 and TRBJ1-1; TRBD1 matches at 8 bases. The CDR3 loop is CASSHPLTGGTEAFF. CDR3 nucleotide sequence: TGTGCCAGCAGCCATCCCCTAACAGGGGGCACTGAAGCTTTCTTT.